In this sample, the clone carrying this T cell receptor beta chain turned up many times. Antigen specificity is unknown. The sample is drawn from a study of CD8+ T cells in alopecia areata. Overall study: Scoring treated patients' severity relied on the percentage of scalp area affected.

Once RNA had been extracted, it was reverse transcribed into cDNA to act as the sequencing template. Clones were read by immunoSEQ multiplex PCR, and TCRdb kept only the in-frame ones, dropping some. The repertoire holds roughly 180,000 clones, with roughly 46% as singletons. Study outcomes and limitations: Association of baseline CD8+ expansion with response is uncertain owing to one nonresponder. Scalp clonality, along with expanded CD8+ clones among the top 100, was significantly decreased by tofacitinib.

Germline values: CDR1 SGHVS, CDR2 FQNEAQ. Germline trimming cut 5 bases from V and 6 bases from J; bases unmatched to any gene: 6. CDR3 length: 15 residues. Treatment: oral pan-JAK inhibitor, 5-10 mg twice daily. This material consisted of CD8+ T cells sorted from blood, taken around week 54, from a patient treated with tofacitinib. V usage is TRBV7-8 and J usage is TRBJ2-1; 11 positions match TRBD2. The clonotype originates from a human donor with alopecia areata. The CDR3 loop is CASSPTSGELNEQFF. CDR3 sequence (DNA): TGTGCCAGCAGCCCGACTAGCGGGGAACTCAATGAGCAGTTCTTC. Full variable domain (outside the CDR3, taken from reference TRBV7-8 and TRBJ2-1): GAGVSQSPRYKVAKRGQDVALRCDPISGHVSLFWYQQALGQGPEFLTYFQNEAQLDKSGLPSDRFFAERPEGSVSTLKIQRTQQEDSAVYLCASSPTSGELNEQFFGPGTRLTVL.